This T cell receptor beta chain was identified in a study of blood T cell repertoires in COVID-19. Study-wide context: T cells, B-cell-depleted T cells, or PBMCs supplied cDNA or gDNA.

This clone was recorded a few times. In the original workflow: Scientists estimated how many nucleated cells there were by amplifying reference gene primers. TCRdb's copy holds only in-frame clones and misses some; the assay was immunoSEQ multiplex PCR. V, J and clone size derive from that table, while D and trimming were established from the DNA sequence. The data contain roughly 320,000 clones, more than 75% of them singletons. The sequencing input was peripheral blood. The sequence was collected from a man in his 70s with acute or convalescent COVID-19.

The DNA for the CDR3 is TGTGCCAGCAGTTTCGGGAGAAACACCATATATTTT. Amino acids: CASSFGRNTIYF. The V call is TRBV12-3 or TRBV12-4, the J call TRBJ1-3; D is unclear. Trimming pared 3 bases from V and 5 bases from J, leaving 5 bases between. The CDR3 length is 12 residues.